This TCR beta chain derives from a study of metastatic and nonmetastatic thyroid tumors. Study as a whole: Repertoires were compared across blood and tumor or nodule tissue from malignant and benign thyroid patients.

Original handling: CDR3 was compared across clinicopathological groups, and the resulting differences were used to build a distant-metastasis classifier for papillary thyroid cancer. With MiXCR, TCRdb called clones anew from the PCR reads. These V and J calls derive from TCRdb rather than the authors' analysis. The sample shows 75,000 to 100,000 clones, about 13% of them seen only once. The CDR3 spans 14 residues. V lost 6 bases and J 2 bases, leaving 16 bases between the germline ends. Germline loops: CDR1 DFQATT, CDR2 SNEGSKA (reference sequence). This clone was seen ten or more times. Thyroid surgery took place with no prior treatment in any patient.

Sequenced input: blood. V usage is TRBV20-1 and J usage is TRBJ1-1; D not certain. This clonotype was sampled from a female donor with papillary thyroid cancer or a benign thyroid nodule (not recorded which). Some clones in this sample may be carry-over from other donors' samples. The CDR3 DNA follows: TGCAGTGCCGAGGTCGGGGTCAGAAACACTGAAGCTTTCTTT. This sequence encodes CSAEVGVRNTEAFF.